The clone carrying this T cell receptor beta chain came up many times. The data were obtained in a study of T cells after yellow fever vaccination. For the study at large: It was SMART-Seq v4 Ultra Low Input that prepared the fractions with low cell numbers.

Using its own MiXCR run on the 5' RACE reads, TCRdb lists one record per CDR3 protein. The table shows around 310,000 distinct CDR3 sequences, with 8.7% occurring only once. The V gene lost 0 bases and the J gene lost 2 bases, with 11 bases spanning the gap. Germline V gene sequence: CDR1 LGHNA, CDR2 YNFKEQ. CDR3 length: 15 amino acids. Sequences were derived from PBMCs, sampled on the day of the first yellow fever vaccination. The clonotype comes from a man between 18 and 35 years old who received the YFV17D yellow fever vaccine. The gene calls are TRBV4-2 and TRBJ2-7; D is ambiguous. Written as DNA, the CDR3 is TGTGCCAGCAGCCAAGATAGCCAGGCCGCCTACGAGCAGTACTTC. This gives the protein CASSQDSQAAYEQYF.